A selection of T cell receptor beta chains follows, all from one sample in a study of neurological immune-mediated disorders. TCRdb reprocessed the 5' RACE reads with MiXCR, giving one entry per CDR3 protein. The top ten hold 1.5% to 2% of the sample, which has roughly 80,000 distinct CDR3 sequences, approximately 10% seen once. Sample: PBMCs. These TCRs come from a man aged 50-59 years in good health. The CDR3 runs from the conserved cysteine through the conserved F or W. The D gene is left open where the match is weak. The size field is filled for only some rows; it gives once, few, many or a size class.

clone size,D gene,CDR3 length,J gene,V gene,CDR3 protein,CDR3 DNA
few,-,12,TRBJ2-7,TRBV29-1,CSAEQGFSEQYF,TGCAGCGCTGAACAGGGATTTAGCGAGCAGTACTTC
many,-,12,TRBJ2-5,TRBV3-1,CASSGDTETQYF,TGTGCCAGCAGCGGGGACACAGAGACCCAGTACTTC
many,-,15,TRBJ1-4,TRBV3-1,CASSQVGITNEKLFF,TGTGCCAGCAGCCAAGTAGGAATAACTAATGAAAAACTGTTTTTT
many,TRBD1,14,TRBJ2-5,TRBV5-1,CASSLGQEQETQYF,TGCGCCAGCAGCCTAGGACAGGAACAAGAGACCCAGTACTTC
many,TRBD1,16,TRBJ2-7,TRBV27,CASRSRTGQGYYEQYF,TGTGCCAGCAGATCCAGGACAGGCCAGGGGTACTACGAGCAGTACTTC
many,-,15,TRBJ2-7,TRBV28,CASSLTGMGMGEQYF,TGTGCCAGCAGCCTGACAGGCATGGGAATGGGCGAGCAGTACTTC
many,TRBD1,15,TRBJ1-1,TRBV5-1,CASSLGQGARTEAFF,TGCGCCAGCAGCCTGGGACAGGGGGCGCGAACTGAAGCTTTCTTT
many,-,11,TRBJ1-1,TRBV6-5,CATADRNWAFF,TGTGCCACCGCGGACCGAAATTGGGCTTTCTTT
many,-,12,TRBJ2-7,TRBV29-1,CSVRQGGYEQYF,TGCAGCGTTCGGCAGGGTGGCTACGAGCAGTACTTC
many,TRBD2,19,TRBJ2-1,TRBV25-1,CASSESGLAGGPRKGEQFF,TGTGCCAGCAGTGAATCAGGCCTAGCGGGAGGGCCAAGGAAGGGGGAGCAGTTCTTC
many,TRBD1,15,TRBJ2-7,TRBV12-3/TRBV12-4,CASSPRTGHPYEQYF,TGTGCCAGCAGTCCGAGGACAGGGCACCCCTACGAGCAGTACTTC
many,-,13,TRBJ2-5,TRBV7-2,CASSLEFRETQYF,TGTGCCAGCAGCTTAGAGTTCCGGGAGACCCAGTACTTC
many,TRBD1,17,TRBJ2-1,TRBV5-5,CASSLVRTGYVINEQFF,TGTGCCAGCAGCTTGGTAAGGACAGGGTACGTAATAAATGAGCAGTTCTTC
-,TRBD1,14,TRBJ2-3,TRBV20-1,CSAIGQGVTDTQYF,TGCAGTGCTATCGGACAGGGGGTCACAGATACGCAGTATTTT
many,-,12,TRBJ1-1,TRBV12-3/TRBV12-4,CASSRGNTEAFF,TGTGCCAGCAGCCGAGGGAACACTGAAGCTTTCTTT
many,-,18,TRBJ1-6,TRBV4-2,CASSHGDSRPNYNSPLHF,TGTGCCAGCAGCCATGGGGACTCTCGGCCCAACTATAATTCACCCCTCCACTTT
few,-,14,TRBJ2-5,TRBV7-6,CASSLETEQETQYF,TGTGCCAGCAGCCTAGAAACGGAACAAGAGACCCAGTACTTC
many,-,14,TRBJ2-7,TRBV28,CASSIRLGEVEQYF,TGTGCCAGCAGCATACGGCTGGGGGAGGTCGAGCAGTACTTC
few,-,14,TRBJ1-2,TRBV20-1,CSARATTGGEGYTF,TGCAGTGCTAGGGCAACCACGGGGGGGGAAGGCTACACCTTC
many,-,14,TRBJ2-7,TRBV5-1,CASSLIQESNEQYF,TGCGCCAGCAGCTTGATTCAGGAGAGCAACGAGCAGTACTTC
many,-,13,TRBJ2-7,TRBV7-3,CASSTTDRAEQYF,TGTGCCAGCAGCACAACGGACAGAGCGGAGCAGTACTTC
many,-,15,TRBJ2-1,TRBV12-3/TRBV12-4,CASRPWRSSYNEQFF,TGTGCCAGCAGGCCATGGAGGAGCTCCTACAATGAGCAGTTCTTC
many,-,13,TRBJ2-5,TRBV29-1,CSAPLPGQETQYF,TGCAGCGCCCCCCTCCCCGGCCAAGAGACCCAGTACTTC
many,TRBD1,17,TRBJ2-7,TRBV6-5,CASSRPAPGQGFNEQYF,TGTGCCAGCAGTCGCCCCGCCCCGGGACAGGGGTTCAACGAGCAGTACTTC
many,TRBD2,16,TRBJ2-2,TRBV24-1,CATSEAGLRNTGELFF,TGTGCCACCAGTGAAGCGGGACTGCGAAACACCGGGGAGCTGTTTTTT
many,-,15,TRBJ1-2,TRBV6-5,CASSYSKGGNYGYTF,TGTGCCAGCAGTTACTCGAAAGGGGGAAACTATGGCTACACCTTC
once,-,15,TRBJ1-3,TRBV15,CATSRGAASGNTIYF,TGTGCCACCAGCAGAGGGGCAGCCTCTGGAAACACCATATATTTT
few,-,13,TRBJ1-1,TRBV10-3,CAINWTENTEAFF,TGTGCCATCAACTGGACGGAAAACACTGAAGCTTTCTTT
-,TRBD1,16,TRBJ2-3,TRBV11-2,CASSRLAGQGMDTQYF,TGTGCCAGCAGCCGCCTGGCGGGACAGGGGATGGATACGCAGTATTTT
many,TRBD1,16,TRBJ1-5,TRBV3-1,CASSQRDRGLSQPQHF,TGTGCCAGCAGCCAGAGAGACAGGGGATTATCTCAGCCCCAGCATTTT
many,TRBD2,16,TRBJ2-2,TRBV7-3,CASSFGLVKSSGELFF,TGTGCCAGCAGCTTCGGACTAGTTAAGAGTTCCGGGGAGCTGTTTTTT
-,TRBD2,14,TRBJ2-3,TRBV7-6,CASCSGATTDTQYF,TGTGCCAGCTGTAGCGGGGCTACCACAGATACGCAGTATTTT
many,-,16,TRBJ2-6,TRBV4-2,CASSQVVVSGANVLTF,TGTGCCAGCAGCCAAGTCGTAGTATCTGGGGCCAACGTCCTGACTTTC
many,-,14,TRBJ2-2,TRBV7-2,CASSLASGAGELFF,TGTGCCAGCAGCTTAGCGTCAGGGGCCGGGGAGCTGTTTTTT
many,-,13,TRBJ2-1,TRBV12-3/TRBV12-4,CASEDGTYNEQFF,TGTGCCAGTGAGGACGGAACCTACAATGAGCAGTTCTTC
many,-,16,TRBJ2-1,TRBV5-1,CASSFNRAFSYNEQFF,TGCGCCAGCAGCTTTAACAGGGCCTTCTCCTACAATGAGCAGTTCTTC
many,TRBD2,15,TRBJ2-1,TRBV2,CASSEIAGGYNEQFF,TGTGCCAGCAGTGAAATAGCGGGGGGATACAATGAGCAGTTCTTC
many,TRBD1,15,TRBJ1-1,TRBV5-1,CASSFIGQGTTEAFF,TGCGCCAGCAGCTTTATCGGACAGGGCACCACTGAAGCTTTCTTT
many,-,13,TRBJ1-5,TRBV10-3,CAIGTRDNQPQHF,TGTGCCATCGGGACAAGGGACAATCAGCCCCAGCATTTT
many,TRBD2,15,TRBJ2-1,TRBV11-2,CASSYLAVSYNEQFF,TGTGCCAGCAGCTACCTAGCGGTCTCCTACAATGAGCAGTTCTTC
many,TRBD2,14,TRBJ2-1,TRBV20-1,CSAEVAGGRNEQFF,TGCAGTGCTGAGGTAGCGGGGGGCCGAAATGAGCAGTTCTTC
many,TRBD1,15,TRBJ2-7,TRBV18,CASSPGTGTHYEQYF,TGTGCCAGCTCACCCGGGACAGGGACCCACTACGAGCAGTACTTC
many,-,15,TRBJ2-2,TRBV28,CASSLRAANTGELFF,TGTGCCAGCAGTTTAAGGGCGGCGAACACCGGGGAGCTGTTTTTT
many,TRBD2,12,TRBJ2-3,TRBV28,CAAGLATDTQYF,TGTGCCGCCGGACTAGCCACAGATACGCAGTATTTT
many,TRBD2,17,TRBJ2-3,TRBV7-2,CASSLVLAGGPTDTQYF,TGTGCCAGCAGCTTAGTATTGGCGGGAGGGCCGACAGATACGCAGTATTTT
many,TRBD1,15,TRBJ2-7,TRBV28,CASSLIGTGDYEQYF,TGTGCCAGCAGTTTAATCGGGACAGGGGACTACGAGCAGTACTTC
many,TRBD1,18,TRBJ1-1,TRBV7-9,CASSLVTGPSERNTEAFF,TGTGCCAGCAGCTTAGTGACAGGGCCCTCCGAACGGAACACTGAAGCTTTCTTT
many,TRBD2,16,TRBJ2-2,TRBV7-2,CASSSSGTSGTGELFF,TGTGCCAGCAGCTCATCCGGGACTAGCGGGACCGGGGAGCTGTTTTTT
many,-,14,TRBJ1-5,TRBV20-1,CSARWDISNQPQHF,TGCAGTGCTAGGTGGGACATTAGCAATCAGCCCCAGCATTTT
many,-,14,TRBJ1-1,TRBV6-4,CASSESTANTEAFF,TGTGCCAGCAGTGAAAGTACGGCGAACACTGAAGCTTTCTTT
many,-,16,TRBJ2-7,TRBV3-1,CASSQGDRHSSYEQYF,TGTGCCAGCAGCCAAGGAGACAGGCATTCCTCCTACGAGCAGTACTTC
many,-,14,TRBJ1-4,TRBV20-1,CSARDSRGGEKLFF,TGCAGTGCTAGAGATAGCAGGGGTGGTGAAAAACTGTTTTTT
many,-,17,TRBJ2-3,TRBV12-3/TRBV12-4,CASSFAESLASTDTQYF,TGTGCCAGCAGTTTTGCAGAGTCACTCGCTAGCACAGATACGCAGTATTTT
many,-,11,TRBJ2-3,TRBV5-1,CASRITDTQYF,TGCGCCAGCAGAATCACAGATACGCAGTATTTT
many,TRBD1,15,TRBJ2-5,TRBV5-1,CASRAGTGGQETQYF,TGCGCCAGCAGGGCCGGGACAGGGGGGCAAGAGACCCAGTACTTC
many,-,16,TRBJ1-6,TRBV4-1,CASSQDEAGFNSPLHF,TGCGCCAGCAGCCAAGACGAGGCAGGCTTTAATTCACCCCTCCACTTT
many,-,17,TRBJ2-2,TRBV11-2,CASSFMAGQSNTGELFF,TGTGCCAGCAGCTTCATGGCAGGACAGTCAAACACCGGGGAGCTGTTTTTT
many,TRBD1,16,TRBJ2-7,TRBV5-1,CASSWGTGGTSYEQYF,TGCGCCAGCAGCTGGGGGACAGGGGGTACGTCCTACGAGCAGTACTTC
many,-,13,TRBJ2-7,TRBV28,CASRSRPSGEQYF,TGTGCCAGCAGATCAAGACCCTCTGGCGAGCAGTACTTC